These 10 T cell receptor beta chains share one sample of origin, sequenced in a study of T cell responses to AZD1222 COVID-19 vaccine. Clones were read by immunoSEQ multiplex PCR, and TCRdb kept only the in-frame ones, dropping some. The sample has some 78,000 clones, about four fifths seen once. The sequenced sample was peripheral blood, obtained 28 days after the second AZD1222 dose. These receptors came from an adult who received the AZD1222 COVID-19 vaccine.

The table lists this clone with a count of one. The chain has TRBV28 and TRBJ2-2; possibly TRBD2 for D (7 bases). V was shortened by 7 bases and J by 6 bases, with 30 bases between the two germline ends. CDR3 length equals 19 residues. CDR1 is MDHEN and CDR2 is SYDVKM in the germline V gene. This chain's CDR3 is CASTLPSRRGARGSGELFF. The CDR3 DNA reads TGTGCCAGCACCCTCCCCTCTCGTAGGGGGGCGCGGGGGTCCGGGGAGCTGTTTTTT.

The V call is TRBV5-6, the J call TRBJ2-2; D is perhaps TRBD2 (5 bases). Germline loops: CDR1 SGHDT, CDR2 YYEEEE. CDR3 length: 12 amino acids. V gave up 0 bases and J gave up 11 bases, with 8 bases separating them. The CDR3 DNA follows: TGTGCCAGCAGCTTGGTTGCGGGCGAGCTGTTTTTT. This sequence encodes CASSLVAGELFF.

This chain links TRBV27 with TRBJ2-1, with TRBD2 matching over 8 bases. The CDR3 totals 18 residues. The V gene's germline CDR1 is MNHEY and CDR2 SMNVEV (reference sequence). Germline trimming cut 6 bases from V and 0 bases from J; bases unmatched to any gene: 13. In DNA form, the CDR3 reads TGTGCCAGCAGGCTGGGAACTAGCGGTTCTAGCTCCTACAATGAGCAGTTCTTC. This codes for CASRLGTSGSSSYNEQFF.

CDR3 coding DNA: TGCGCCAGCAGCTTGGACTACTCTGACGAGCAGTACTTC. It is translated as CASSLDYSDEQYF. The chain is built from TRBV5-1 and TRBJ2-7; D is ambiguous. Per germline, CDR1 SGHRS and CDR2 YFSETQ. This CDR3 has 13 amino acids. V shed 0 bases and J shed 5 bases, with 9 bases lying between them.

As concerns this clone: A single base separates this from a much larger clone, so it may be a read error. The sample holds other DNA sequences that translate to the same CDR3. The rearrangement joins TRBV12-3 or TRBV12-4 to TRBJ2-2; no clear D gene. This CDR3 has 12 residues. Deletions cut 3 bases from V and 6 bases from J, with 5 bases between. The CDR3 sequence: CASSFFPGELFF. The CDR3, as DNA: TGTGCCAGCAGTTTCTTCCCCGGGGAGCTGTTTTTT.

The genes are TRBV19 and TRBJ1-5; the D is unclear. This CDR3 spans 14 amino acids. Germline V gene data show CDR1 as LNHDA and CDR2 as SQIVND (reference sequence). V was trimmed by 2 bases and J by 3 bases, leaving 8 bases between them. CDR3 sequence (DNA): TGTGCCAGTAGTATACAGGTCTCCAATCAGCCCCAGCATTTT. It is translated as CASSIQVSNQPQHF.

V and J are TRBV9 and TRBJ2-1; no clear D gene. This CDR3 is built from 12 residues. V lost 3 bases, J lost 10 bases, and 11 bases lay in between. Germline V gene sequence: CDR1 SGDLS, CDR2 YYNGEE. CDR3 protein: CASSASGPEQFF. In DNA, the CDR3 is TGTGCCAGCAGCGCGTCTGGGCCAGAGCAGTTCTTC. The variable domain in full, with the rest retrieved from reference TRBV9 and TRBJ2-1, is DSGVTQTPKHLITATGQRVTLRCSPRSGDLSVYWYQQSLDQGLQFLIQYYNGEERAKGNILERFSAQQFPDLHSELNLSSLELGDSALYFCASSASGPEQFFGPGTRLTVL.

The genes are TRBV27 and TRBJ1-6; unclear D gene. Trimming shortened V by 7 bases and J by 2 bases, and 6 bases separated the two germline ends. Germline V gene data show CDR1 as MNHEY and CDR2 as SMNVEV (reference sequence). The CDR3 loop spans 13 amino acids. Here the CDR3 reads CASTRTYNSPLHF. The CDR3 DNA reads TGTGCCAGCACCAGGACCTATAATTCACCCCTCCACTTT.

This rearrangement joins TRBV20-1 to TRBJ2-2; 11 nucleotides match TRBD2. Trimming cost V 3 bases and J 1 base; bases outside gene matches: 4. The CDR3 has 16 residues. Germline-derived CDR1 and CDR2 are DFQATT and SNEGSKA (reference sequence). CDR3 in amino acids: CSASKLAGENTGELFF. For the CDR3, the DNA is TGCAGTGCTAGTAAACTAGCGGGAGAGAACACCGGGGAGCTGTTTTTT.

V gene TRBV7-9 combines with J gene TRBJ2-7; no reliable D call. Trimming removed 6 bases at V and 1 base at J, with 7 bases between. Per the germline V gene, CDR1 is SEHNR and CDR2 is FQNEAQ (reference sequence). This CDR3 spans 12 amino acids. The DNA of the CDR3 is TGTGCCAGCAGTGGACGGTCCTACGAGCAGTACTTC. Translated, it gives CASSGRSYEQYF.